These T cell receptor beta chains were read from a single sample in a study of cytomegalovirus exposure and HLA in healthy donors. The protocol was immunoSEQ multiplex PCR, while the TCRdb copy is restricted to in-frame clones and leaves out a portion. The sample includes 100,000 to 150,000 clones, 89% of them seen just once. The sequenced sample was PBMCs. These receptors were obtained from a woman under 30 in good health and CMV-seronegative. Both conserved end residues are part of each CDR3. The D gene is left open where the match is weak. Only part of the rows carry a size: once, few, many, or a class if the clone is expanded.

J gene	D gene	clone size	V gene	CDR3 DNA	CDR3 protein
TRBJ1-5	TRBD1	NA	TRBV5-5	TGTGCCAGCAGCTTGGGCCCGGTGGCAGGGGGCCAGCCCCAGCATTTT	CASSLGPVAGGQPQHF
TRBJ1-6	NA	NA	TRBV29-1	TGCAGCGTTGGTTTTTTCCCAAATTCACCCCTCCACTTT	CSVGFFPNSPLHF
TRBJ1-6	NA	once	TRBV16	TGTGCCAGCAGCCAATCAGTGGGCTATTCACCCCTCCACTTT	CASSQSVGYSPLHF
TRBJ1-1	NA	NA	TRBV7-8	TGTGCCAGCACCCCGGGAGTGAACACTGAAGCTTTCTTT	CASTPGVNTEAFF
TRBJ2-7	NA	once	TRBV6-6	TGTGCCAGCAGTTATTCCGTGAGCTCCTACGAGCAGTACTTC	CASSYSVSSYEQYF
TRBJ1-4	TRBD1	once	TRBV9	TGTGCCAGCAGCGTAGGTTCCAGGGGACAGAATGAAAAACTGTTTTTT	CASSVGSRGQNEKLFF
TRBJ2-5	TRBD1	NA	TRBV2	TGTGCCGCAGGCGGACAGGGTTTTTCAGAGACCCAGTACTTC	CAAGGQGFSETQYF
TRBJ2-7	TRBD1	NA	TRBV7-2	TGTGCCAGCAGCTTGCAGGGGGCATACGAGCAGTACTTC	CASSLQGAYEQYF
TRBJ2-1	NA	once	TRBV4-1	TGCGCCAGCAGCCGAAACCCGAGCCCCCCTGCTGAGCAGTTCTTC	CASSRNPSPPAEQFF
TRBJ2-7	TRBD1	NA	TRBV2	TGTGCCAGCAGTCGGGACAGATACGAGCAGTACTTC	CASSRDRYEQYF
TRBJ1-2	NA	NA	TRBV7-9	TGTGCCAGCAGCTCCGGAATGGCGAAAATGGAGGGCTACACCTTC	CASSSGMAKMEGYTF
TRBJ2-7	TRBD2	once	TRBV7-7	TGTGCCAGCAGCTTAGGACTAGCGGGGACCGAGCAGTACTTC	CASSLGLAGTEQYF
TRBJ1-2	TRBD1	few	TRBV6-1	TGTGCCAGCAGTGACACAGGGGTCAGTGGCTACACCTTC	CASSDTGVSGYTF
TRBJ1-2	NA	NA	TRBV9	TGTGCCAGCAGCACCTACCCGGGACAACAGGGCTACACCTTC	CASSTYPGQQGYTF
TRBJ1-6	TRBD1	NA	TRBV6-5	TGTGCCAGCACCGACAGGGCCTATAATTCACCCCTCCACTTT	CASTDRAYNSPLHF
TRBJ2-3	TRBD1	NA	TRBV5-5	TGTGCCAGCACCTTTTGGGCAGGGGGTACAGATACGCAGTATTTT	CASTFWAGGTDTQYF
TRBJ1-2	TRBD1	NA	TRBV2	TGTGCCAGCAGCGGACAGGGCTCCAGGTATGGCTACACCTTC	CASSGQGSRYGYTF
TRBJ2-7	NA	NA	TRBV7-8	TGTGCCAGCAGCTTAAGTCGGGACTCCTACGAGCAGTACTTC	CASSLSRDSYEQYF
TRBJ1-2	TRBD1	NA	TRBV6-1	TGTGCCAGCGAAGGGGACAGGAACTATGGCTACACCTTC	CASEGDRNYGYTF
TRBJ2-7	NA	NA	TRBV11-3	TGTGCCAGCAGCCCCCACCGACAGGGAGGCGAGCAGTACTTC	CASSPHRQGGEQYF
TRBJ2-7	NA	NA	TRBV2	TGTGCCAGCAGTTCCCAGGGTCCCCACGAGCAGTACTTC	CASSSQGPHEQYF
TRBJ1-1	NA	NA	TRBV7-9	TGTGCCAGCAGCCAAGGGGTGAACACTGAAGCTTTCTTT	CASSQGVNTEAFF
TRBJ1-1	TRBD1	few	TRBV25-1	TGTGCCAGCAGTGAGGTAGGGACAGGGGGTATCACTGAAGCTTTCTTT	CASSEVGTGGITEAFF
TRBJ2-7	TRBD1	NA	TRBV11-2	TGTGCCAGCAGGTCCCAGGGGGCGCATAGTAACGAGCAGTACTTC	CASRSQGAHSNEQYF
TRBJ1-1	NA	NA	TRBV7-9	TGTGCCAGCAGCTTCAGTGGGGGCGTGAACACTGAAGCTTTCTTT	CASSFSGGVNTEAFF
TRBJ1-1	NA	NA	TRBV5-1	TGCGCCAGCAGCTTGCAGGACGGGGAGACTGAAGCTTTCTTT	CASSLQDGETEAFF
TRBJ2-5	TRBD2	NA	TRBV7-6	TGTGCCAGCAGCTTCGACGCGGGACTAGCGGGGGTGGAAGAGACCCAGTACTTC	CASSFDAGLAGVEETQYF
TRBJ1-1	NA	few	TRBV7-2	TGTGCCAGCAGCTTTCACAGGAACACTGAAGCTTTCTTT	CASSFHRNTEAFF
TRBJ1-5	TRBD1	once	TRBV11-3	TGTGCCAGCAGCTCGACACCGGGACAGGGGGCGAATCAGCCCCAGCATTTT	CASSSTPGQGANQPQHF
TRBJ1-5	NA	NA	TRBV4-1	TGCGCCAGCAGCCAAGATTCGGTTTTCGTCGTAGATAGCAATCAGCCCCAGCATTTT	CASSQDSVFVVDSNQPQHF
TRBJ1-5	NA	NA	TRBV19	TGTGCCAGTAGTATGGGTACGGGTGGTCAGCCCCAGCATTTT	CASSMGTGGQPQHF
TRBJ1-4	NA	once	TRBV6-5	TGTGCCAGCAGGAGGACAACTAATGAAAAACTGTTTTTT	CASRRTTNEKLFF
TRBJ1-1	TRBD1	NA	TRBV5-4	TGTGCCAGCAGCTTAGGGGGCGCCACTGAAGCTTTCTTT	CASSLGGATEAFF
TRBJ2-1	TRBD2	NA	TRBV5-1	TGCGCCAGCAGCCGTGGGACTAGCGGGGGGGCCGTCTACAATGAGCAGTTCTTC	CASSRGTSGGAVYNEQFF
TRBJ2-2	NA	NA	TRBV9	TGTGCCAGCAGCGTAGCGCGGGTCCCGAACACCGGGGAGCTGTTTTTT	CASSVARVPNTGELFF
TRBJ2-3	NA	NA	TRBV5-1	TGCGCCAGCAGCTTGGGGCAGGGAGGATACACAGATACGCAGTATTTT	CASSLGQGGYTDTQYF
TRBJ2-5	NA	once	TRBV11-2	TGTGCCAGCAGCTTAGGAGGGGGGGCGTACCAAGAGACCCAGTACTTC	CASSLGGGAYQETQYF
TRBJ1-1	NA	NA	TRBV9	TGTGCCAGCAGCTCCCATTACAGAGGCGGGGGGTCTCAAGCTTTCTTT	CASSSHYRGGGSQAFF
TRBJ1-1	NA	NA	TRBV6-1	TGTGCCAGCAGTGGACACTTTATGAACACTGAAGCTTTCTTT	CASSGHFMNTEAFF
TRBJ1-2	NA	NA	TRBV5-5	TGTGCCAGCAGCTCCGGGATTTTCTATGGCTACACCTTC	CASSSGIFYGYTF
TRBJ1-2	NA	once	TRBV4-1	TGCGCCAGCAGCCCCAGTAATACTAACTATGGCTACACCTTC	CASSPSNTNYGYTF
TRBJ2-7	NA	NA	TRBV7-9	TGTGCCAGCAGCTTGGCGGGGAATAGGGACGAGCAGTACTTC	CASSLAGNRDEQYF
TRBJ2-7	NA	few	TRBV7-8	TGTGCCAGCAGCTTATTTTCGGTCAGGGCTTACGAGCAGTACTTC	CASSLFSVRAYEQYF
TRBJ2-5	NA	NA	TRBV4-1	TGCGCCAGCAGCCAAGAGGCTCTGGAGACCCAGTACTTC	CASSQEALETQYF
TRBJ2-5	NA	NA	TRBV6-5	TGTGCCAGCAGTTACTCGAAGGGGGGGGCCCAGTACTTC	CASSYSKGGAQYF
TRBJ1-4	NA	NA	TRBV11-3	TGTGCCAGCAGCTTAGGGGCGGGTGAAAAACTGTTTTTT	CASSLGAGEKLFF
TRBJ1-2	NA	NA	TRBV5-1	TGCGCCAGCAGCACCACAGGGAATCAAGGTGGCTACACCTTC	CASSTTGNQGGYTF
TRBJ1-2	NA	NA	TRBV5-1	TGCGCCAGCAGCAGCGGGACGCGCAACCTTGAGGGCTACACCTTC	CASSSGTRNLEGYTF